These 18 T cell receptor beta chains originate from one sample sequenced in a study of blood T cell repertoires in COVID-19. Repertoires were generated with immunoSEQ multiplex PCR, while TCRdb's copy carries only in-frame clones and drops some. Among more than 200,000 clones, about 88% were seen once, and the ten largest hold approximately 1.5%. Material for sequencing was PBMCs or T cells enriched from blood (not recorded which). The origin of the receptors is a woman aged 50 to 65 who had recovered from COVID-19.

This chain connects TRBV6-2 or TRBV6-3 to TRBJ2-7; 8 nucleotides agree with TRBD1. The CDR3 covers 14 residues. Germline values: CDR1 MNHEY, CDR2 SVGEGT. V was clipped by 5 bases and J by 4 bases; unmatched bases: 7. This CDR3 reads CASSKQGALYEQYF. The DNA for the CDR3 is TGTGCCAGCAGTAAGCAGGGGGCTCTATACGAGCAGTACTTC.

A single count supports this clone. The J gene is TRBJ1-4, the V gene TRBV30, with TRBD1 as a possible D gene (6 bases). Germline values: CDR1 GTSNPN, CDR2 SVGIG (reference sequence). The CDR3 runs 14 residues. V was clipped by 3 bases and J by 4 bases, with 12 bases between them. The CDR3 DNA reads TGTGCCTGGAGGAGACAGGACGTTAATGAAAAACTGTTTTTT. Translated, it gives CAWRRQDVNEKLFF.

Here the CDR3 DNA reads TGTGCCAGCAGTTCCTGGACAGTAGCTAACTATGGCTACACCTTC. Encoded protein: CASSSWTVANYGYTF. The chain employs TRBV28 and TRBJ1-2; D possibly corresponds to TRBD1 (6 bases). CDR3 length: 15 amino acids. Between the trimmed V and J ends, which lost 4 bases and 0 bases, there was a span of 12 bases. CDR1 MDHEN and CDR2 SYDVKM come from the germline V gene.

The chain employs TRBV29-1 and TRBJ1-1; tentatively, D is TRBD1 (6 bases). CDR3 length: 13 residues. Per germline, CDR1 SQVTM and CDR2 ANQGSEA. V was clipped by 7 bases and J by 1 base, with 13 bases between them. The CDR3 DNA reads as TGCAGCGGGATCGGACAGAGGAACACTGAAGCTTTCTTT. This encodes CSGIGQRNTEAFF.

This sequence joins TRBV28 and TRBJ1-2; unclear D gene. This CDR3 has 12 residues. Germline V gene data show CDR1 as MDHEN and CDR2 as SYDVKM. The V end lost 6 bases, the J end lost 5 bases, and 10 bases lay between the germline ends. CDR3 coding DNA: TGTGCCAGCAGCCGGGGAATTTATGGCTACACCTTC. It is translated as CASSRGIYGYTF.

The chain joins TRBV28 to TRBJ1-3, with unresolved D. Trimming took 3 bases from V and 0 from J, leaving 12 bases between them. Germline V gene lookup returns CDR1 MDHEN and CDR2 SYDVKM. CDR3 length equals 16 residues. Here the CDR3 DNA reads TGTGCCAGCAGTTTGTTAGACTTCTTCTCTGGAAACACCATATATTTT. It yields the protein CASSLLDFFSGNTIYF.

The chain combines TRBV4-1 with TRBJ1-6, with 7 bases identical to TRBD1. From germline, CDR1 is MGHRA and CDR2 YSYEKL. Trimming at V came to 3 bases and at J to 5 bases, leaving 7 bases not matched to a gene. The CDR3 has 16 residues. CDR3 DNA: TGCGCCAGCAGCCAGCCACCCGGGACAGATAATTCACCCCTCCACTTT. It translates to CASSQPPGTDNSPLHF.

CDR3 in amino acids: CASSEGVRGLTEAFF. The CDR3 DNA reads TGTGCCAGCTCAGAGGGTGTTCGGGGTTTGACTGAAGCTTTCTTT. The chain couples TRBV18 to TRBJ1-1, with unresolved D. Deletions cut 5 bases from V and 5 bases from J, with 18 bases between. Germline CDR1 KGHSH, CDR2 LQKENI. This CDR3 spans 15 amino acids. The whole variable domain, remainder taken from reference TRBV18 and TRBJ1-1, is NAGVMQNPRHLVRRRGQEARLRCSPMKGHSHVYWYRQLPEEGLKFMVYLQKENIIDESGMPKERFSAEFPKEGPSILRIQQVVRGDSAAYFCASSEGVRGLTEAFFGQGTRLTVV.

The chain couples TRBV12-3 or TRBV12-4 to TRBJ2-1, with 8 bases lining up with TRBD2. CDR3 length: 13 amino acids. Written as DNA, the CDR3 is TGTTCATCGGGGGGGAGCTCCTACAATGAGCAGTTCTTC. Its protein is CSSGGSSYNEQFF.

This chain uses TRBV2 with TRBJ2-5; a weak D match, TRBD1 (6 bases). With 6 bases removed from V and 0 bases from J, the gap between germline ends came to 14 bases. The germline V gene has CDR1 SNHLY and CDR2 FYNNEI. This CDR3 is built from 15 residues. CDR3: CASSDKQGNQETQYF. CDR3 bases: TGTGCCAGCAGCGATAAACAGGGAAACCAAGAGACCCAGTACTTC.

The gene calls are TRBV28 and TRBJ2-1; TRBD2 agrees at 13 bases. The CDR3 extends over 16 amino acids. The V gene end was trimmed by 6 bases and the J gene end by 7 bases; junction bases not matched to a gene: 9. Per germline, CDR1 MDHEN and CDR2 SYDVKM. The CDR3 here is CASSSAGTSGKNEQFF. CDR3 nucleotide sequence: TGTGCCAGCAGCTCCGCCGGGACTAGCGGGAAGAATGAGCAGTTCTTC.

Details on this clone: The junction departs from germline at one end; a sequencing error may be responsible. The V and J genes are TRBV3-1 (or the pseudogene TRBV3-2) and TRBJ1-2; a weak D match, TRBD1 (5 bases). The CDR3 is 14 amino acids. Germline V CDR1 and CDR2: LGHDT, YNNKEL (reference sequence). CDR3 protein: CASSQADTLMGSTF. CDR3 coding DNA: TGTGCCAGCAGCCAAGCGGACACACTAATGGGCTCCACCTTC.

The J gene is TRBJ1-1, the V gene TRBV18, with D uncertain. Germline V gene sequence: CDR1 KGHSH, CDR2 LQKENI. CDR3 length equals 15 residues. V was trimmed by 3 bases and J by 0 bases, leaving 11 bases between them. The CDR3 loop reads CASSPLTGMNTEAFF. The DNA of the CDR3 is TGTGCCAGCTCACCTTTAACGGGGATGAACACTGAAGCTTTCTTT.

This chain links TRBV7-3 with TRBJ1-2, with TRBD1 identical over 7 bases. Germline trimming cut 6 bases from V and 8 bases from J; bases unmatched to any gene: 9. The CDR3 is 13 amino acids. The germline gives CDR1 SGHTA, CDR2 FQGTGA. This CDR3 is CASSYRQGEGYTF. In DNA, the CDR3 is TGTGCCAGCAGTTACAGACAGGGTGAAGGCTACACCTTC.

CDR3 protein: CSVASGGLNEKLFF. CDR3 coding DNA: TGCAGCGTCGCCTCAGGGGGTTTGAATGAAAAACTGTTTTTT. The chain has TRBV29-1 and TRBJ1-4, with TRBD1 matching 7 bases. Germline assignment: CDR1 SQVTM and CDR2 ANQGSEA. The CDR3 has 14 residues. Unmatched junction bases numbered 9, after V lost 6 bases and J lost 5 bases.

The rearrangement uses TRBV7-2 and TRBJ2-3; 7 bases align to TRBD2. This CDR3 is built from 16 residues. V shed 2 bases and J 1 base; nucleotides not matched to a gene: 6. Germline V CDR1 and CDR2: SGHTA, FQGNSA. The CDR3 is CASSLSSGEGTDTQYF. The CDR3 nucleotides are TGTGCCAGCAGCTTATCTAGCGGAGAGGGCACAGATACGCAGTATTTT.

This sequence joins TRBV7-6 and TRBJ1-1; the D gene is possibly TRBD1 (6 bases). CDR1 is SGHVS, CDR2 FNYEAQ, per germline. V was shortened by 2 bases and J by 6 bases, with 16 bases between the two germline ends. The CDR3 has 15 amino acids. The DNA of the CDR3 is TGTGCCAGCAGCTTATTCGGGGGGCAGGTCTCTGAAGCTTTCTTT. Amino acids: CASSLFGGQVSEAFF.

The genes are TRBV7-9 and TRBJ1-2; TRBD1 matches 7 bases. This CDR3 is 14 amino acids long. The germline CDR1 and CDR2 sequences are SEHNR and FQNEAQ (reference sequence). Losses at the gene ends were 5 bases for V and 6 bases for J; bases not matched to a gene: 9. The CDR3 here is CASSTAGQAHGYTF. The CDR3 nucleotides are TGTGCCAGCAGCACAGCCGGACAGGCACATGGCTACACCTTC.